Each of the 21 T cell receptor beta chains below was sequenced from the same sample in a study of post-analysis software for immune sequencing data. Study-wide results and limits: Elevated frequency relative to controls characterized a handful of TRBV segments in patients, TRBV5-6, TRBV5-1 and TRBV20-1 among them.

Each TCR beta cDNA library carried unique molecular identifiers. TCRdb re-analysed the PCR reads in MiXCR, keeping a single row per CDR3 protein. The repertoire holds 700,000 to 900,000 distinct CDR3 sequences, with about 45% as singletons. Which antigens these TCRs recognize remains unknown. The specimen sequenced was blood. The receptors come from a girl between 5 and 17 years old with multiple sclerosis.

The J gene is TRBJ2-7, the V gene TRBV28, with D possibly TRBD1 on 5 matching bases. Per germline, CDR1 MDHEN and CDR2 SYDVKM. V gave up 5 bases and J gave up 2 bases, with 10 bases separating them. The CDR3 totals 13 residues. The CDR3 reads CASSPAGTYEQYF. DNA of the CDR3: TGTGCCAGCAGTCCCGCAGGGACCTACGAGCAGTACTTC.

This clonotype was seen a few times. The V and J genes are TRBV29-1 and TRBJ1-2, with 7 bases that match TRBD1. With V trimmed by 4 bases and J by 4 bases, 3 bases remained unmatched. Germline V gene data show CDR1 as SQVTM and CDR2 as ANQGSEA. There are 12 residues in the CDR3. CDR3 bases: TGCAGCGTTGGGGACAGAAGCTATGGCTACACCTTC. This gives the protein CSVGDRSYGYTF.

The V call is TRBV11-3, the J call TRBJ2-1; D may correspond to TRBD1 or TRBD2 (5 bases each). CDR1 is SGHNT, CDR2 YENEEA, per germline. V lost 6 bases, J lost 7 bases, and 19 bases lay in between. The CDR3 contains 15 residues. As DNA, the CDR3 is TGTGCCAGCAGTTTATCCCCACTAGGGGTAAATGAGCAGTTCTTC. Translation: CASSLSPLGVNEQFF.

The chain is built from TRBV7-3 and TRBJ2-1, with 7 bases lining up with TRBD2. The germline CDR1 and CDR2 sequences are SGHTA and FQGTGA. J gave up 5 bases and V 4 bases, and 11 bases lay outside the gene matches. The CDR3 runs to 16 residues. The DNA for the CDR3 is TGTGCCAGCAGCTCCCTGGTGCGGGAGCGGGACAATGAGCAGTTCTTC. This sequence encodes CASSSLVRERDNEQFF.

The chain is built from TRBV12-3 or TRBV12-4 and TRBJ2-1; D might be TRBD2 (6 bases). The CDR3 contains 15 residues. The germline V and J ends were trimmed by 2 bases and 10 bases, with 18 bases remaining between them. The DNA of the CDR3 is TGTGCCAGCAGTTTATGGGACGGGGGAAACTACGAGCAGTTCTTC. It is translated as CASSLWDGGNYEQFF.

This clonotype was recorded a few times. J is TRBJ1-1 and V is TRBV6-1; unclear D gene. Trimming shortened V by 5 bases and J by 1 base, and 8 bases separated the two germline ends. This CDR3 is built from 13 residues. The germline gives CDR1 MNHNS, CDR2 SASEGT. The CDR3 nucleotides read TGTGCCAGCAGTAGGGAGCGGAACACTGAAGCTTTCTTT. Protein: CASSRERNTEAFF.

J is TRBJ1-2 and V is TRBV9, with D possibly being TRBD1 (6 bases). V was trimmed by 4 bases and J by 4 bases, leaving 14 bases between them. Germline V gene data show CDR1 as SGDLS and CDR2 as YYNGEE. The CDR3 loop spans 14 amino acids. CDR3 coding DNA: TGTGCCAGCAGCCTAGGGGGGATCGGCTATGGCTACACCTTC. Translating it yields CASSLGGIGYGYTF.

With regard to this clonotype: A much bigger clone sits one base away, suggesting this may be a read error. This chain connects TRBV7-9 to TRBJ2-1; the match to TRBD1 covers 7 bases. In germline, CDR1 is SEHNR, CDR2 FQNEAQ (reference sequence). The CDR3 is 15 residues long. CDR3 sequence reads: CANSQRDSIYNEQFF. DNA of the CDR3: TGTGCCAACAGCCAACGGGACAGTATCTACAATGAGCAGTTCTTC.

This clonotype was counted a few times. The rearrangement links TRBV6-5 to TRBJ2-7, with 7 bases aligning to TRBD2. Unmatched junction bases numbered 5, after V lost 6 bases and J lost 3 bases. The CDR3 totals 13 residues. CDR1 is MNHEY and CDR2 is SVGAGI in the germline V gene. The CDR3 protein is CASSWTRNYEQYF. The CDR3 DNA follows: TGTGCCAGCAGCTGGACTAGGAACTACGAGCAGTACTTC.

V and J are TRBV20-1 and TRBJ1-1, with D possibly matching TRBD1 (6 bases). The CDR3 consists of 16 residues. The V and J ends lost 5 bases and 0 bases respectively, with 19 bases between them. Germline V gene lookup returns CDR1 DFQATT and CDR2 SNEGSKA (reference sequence). The CDR3 DNA sequence: TGCAGTGCTGGATTCACCCGGACAGCGTTGAACACTGAAGCTTTCTTT. Translation gives CSAGFTRTALNTEAFF.

The CDR3 sequence is CASNVGGTAEAFF. In DNA, the CDR3 is TGTGCCAGCAACGTCGGGGGTACCGCTGAAGCTTTCTTT. V is TRBV6-5 and J is TRBJ1-1; D is perhaps TRBD1 (5 bases). CDR3 length: 13 residues. The V gene lost 7 bases and the J gene lost 6 bases, with 15 bases spanning the gap. The germline V gene encodes CDR1 MNHEY and CDR2 SVGAGI.

This clonotype was seen more than once but under ten times. The CDR3 loop reads CASRYAGTANSPLHF. CDR3 sequence (DNA): TGTGCCAGCAGGTACGCCGGGACAGCTAATTCACCCCTCCACTTT. The rearrangement uses TRBV12-3 or TRBV12-4 and TRBJ1-6; 7 bases line up with TRBD1. The trim removed 6 bases at V and 6 bases at J, leaving 8 bases unmatched. This CDR3 has 15 residues.

The genes are TRBV4-3 and TRBJ2-3, with a possible D match to TRBD2 (6 bases). This CDR3 is 16 amino acids long. The V and J ends lost 6 bases and 2 bases respectively, with 18 bases between them. The V gene's germline CDR1 is LGHNA and CDR2 YSLEER. This CDR3 reads CASSPTAGRNTDTQYF. The CDR3 region has the DNA TGCGCCAGCAGTCCCACGGCGGGAAGGAACACAGATACGCAGTATTTT.

Of note for this clonotype: The junction does not match germline at one end; this may be a read error. This rearrangement joins TRBV20-1 to TRBJ1-1; 7 positions match TRBD1. This CDR3 spans 14 amino acids. CDR1 and CDR2 from the germline V gene are DFQATT and SNEGSKA (reference sequence). The CDR3 sequence is CGASPGTANTEAFF. The CDR3 DNA reads TGCGGTGCTAGTCCCGGGACAGCGAACACTGAAGCTTTCTTT.

V gene TRBV29-1 combines with J gene TRBJ2-7; 12 nucleotides line up with TRBD2. V shed 6 bases, J shed 1 base, and the junction held 4 bases outside the gene matches. CDR1 is SQVTM and CDR2 is ANQGSEA in the germline V gene. The CDR3 consists of 14 residues. The CDR3 nucleotides read TGCAGCGTGGGACTAGCGGGCGCATCCTACGAGCAGTACTTC. It encodes CSVGLAGASYEQYF.

The rearrangement links TRBV20-1 to TRBJ2-5, with D perhaps matching TRBD1 (5 bases). The assigned J gene may be wrong: the sequence end matches TRBJ2-7 better. The CDR3 extends over 14 amino acids. Germline loops: CDR1 DFQATT, CDR2 SNEGSKA (reference sequence). The CDR3 DNA reads as TGCAGTGCTAGTCGGCCAGGGCTAGCCTACGAGCAGTACTTC. Protein: CSASRPGLAYEQYF.

This clonotype was seen a handful of times. The chain carries TRBV20-1 and TRBJ2-5; D gene uncertain. From germline, CDR1 is DFQATT and CDR2 SNEGSKA (reference sequence). Trimming took off 0 bases at V and 11 bases at J, with 16 bases between the two ends. The CDR3 covers 13 residues. CDR3 protein: CSARESAMVQQYF. The CDR3 nucleotides read TGCAGTGCTAGAGAGTCGGCTATGGTTCAGCAGTACTTC.

This clonotype was counted a few times. The CDR3 loop reads CSARDSGLGDTQYF. The CDR3 DNA sequence: TGCAGTGCTAGAGACTCGGGTTTAGGAGATACGCAGTATTTT. This chain uses TRBV20-1 with TRBJ2-3; D gene uncertain. The CDR3 is 14 residues long. Trimming pared 0 bases from V and 5 bases from J, leaving 12 bases between. Germline V gene lookup returns CDR1 DFQATT and CDR2 SNEGSKA (reference sequence).

The chain links TRBV20-1 to TRBJ2-1; 9 bases fit TRBD1. With 5 bases clipped from V and 9 bases from J, the junction kept 11 bases outside the gene matches. The CDR3 extends over 14 amino acids. CDR1 and CDR2 (germline): DFQATT, SNEGSKA (reference sequence). The CDR3 DNA is TGCAGTGCTTCTTCCGGGACAGGGTTTCGTGAGCAGTTCTTC. Translation gives CSASSGTGFREQFF.

The rearrangement uses TRBV7-9 and TRBJ2-5, with D possibly being TRBD1 (6 bases). The assigned J gene may be wrong: the sequence end matches TRBJ2-7 better. There are 17 residues in the CDR3. Germline V gene sequence: CDR1 SEHNR, CDR2 FQNEAQ (reference sequence). CDR3 DNA sequence: TGTGCCAGCAGCCCTATGGCGGACAGAAAATACCCCTACGAGCAGTACTTC. Translated: CASSPMADRKYPYEQYF.

This clonotype was counted between two and nine times. This rearrangement joins TRBV6-5 to TRBJ2-7; 9 bases match TRBD2. The last part of the DNA fits TRBJ2-5 better; the J call may be wrong. The CDR3 runs 16 residues. Germline CDR1 and CDR2: MNHEY and SVGAGI. The CDR3 loop reads CASSYSVAGEGETQYF. In DNA, the CDR3 is TGTGCCAGCAGTTACTCGGTAGCGGGAGAGGGGGAGACCCAGTACTTC.